This T cell receptor (beta chain) emerged from a study of T cell repertoires in cytomegalovirus infection. Trimming removed 6 bases from V and 7 bases from J, with 3 bases in between. The length of the CDR3 is 9 residues. The germline CDR1 and CDR2 sequences are SNHLY and FYNNEI. TCRdb processed the reads anew with MiXCR; each CDR3 protein has one entry. The data contain 150,000 to 200,000 distinct CDR3 sequences, about a sixth of them singletons. Sequencing was performed on CD8+ T cells from PBMCs. This TCR derives from a human donor in good health (CMV status not recorded). Some clones in this sample may be carry-over from other donors' samples. This chain uses TRBV2 with TRBJ1-2; D remains unclear. CDR3 protein: CASSSGYTF. The CDR3 region has the DNA TGTGCCAGCAGCTCTGGCTACACCTTC.